Below are 17 T cell receptor beta chains sequenced from a single sample in a study of T cells in Graves' hyperthyroidism and ophthalmopathy. The investigators amplified TCR beta CDR3 regions from RNA transcripts. HTBI primers were employed in a first-round RT-PCR of the TCR CDR3. In TCRdb, the multiplex PCR reads were re-called with MiXCR into one record per CDR3 protein. Of 350,000 or so distinct CDR3 sequences in the sample, 21% were seen once. Sample: blood. Every receptor here comes from a woman between 50 and 59 years old with Graves' hyperthyroidism.

This clonotype was recorded many times. V is TRBV2 and J is TRBJ2-3; 8 positions match TRBD1. The CDR3 has 14 residues. Germline lookup yields CDR1 SNHLY and CDR2 FYNNEI. V gave up 2 bases and J gave up 3 bases; unmatched junction bases: 1. The CDR3 is CASSEQGATDTQYF. CDR3 coding DNA: TGTGCCAGCAGTGAACAGGGGGCTACAGATACGCAGTATTTT.

This clonotype was seen more than once but under ten times. The chain links TRBV18 to TRBJ2-3; D remains ambiguous. V was cut by 4 bases and J by 3 bases, with 5 bases left in between. CDR1 and CDR2 from the germline V gene are KGHSH and LQKENI. The CDR3 extends over 12 amino acids. The CDR3 nucleotides are TGTGCCAGCTCACTAATGACAGATACGCAGTATTTT. It yields the protein CASSLMTDTQYF.

This clonotype came up many times. This rearrangement joins TRBV7-2 to TRBJ2-1; the match to TRBD2 covers 9 bases. V lost 4 bases and J lost 6; bases outside the gene matches: 13. Germline CDR1 SGHTA, CDR2 FQGNSA. The CDR3 totals 17 residues. In DNA, the CDR3 is TGTGCCAGCAGCTGGGGGTTAAGAGCGGGAGGCGGCAATGAGCAGTTCTTC. It translates to CASSWGLRAGGGNEQFF.

This clonotype was recorded a few times. This rearrangement joins TRBV5-4 to TRBJ2-5; TRBD1 agrees at 12 bases. The CDR3 extends over 15 amino acids. Per germline, CDR1 SGHNT and CDR2 YYREEE (reference sequence). V dropped 4 bases and J dropped 4; count of bases not matched to a gene: 5. The CDR3 region has the DNA TGTGCCAGCAGCGGAGGGACAGGGGGCAGAGAGACCCAGTACTTC. The encoded protein is CASSGGTGGRETQYF. Full variable domain (outside the CDR3, taken from reference TRBV5-4 and TRBJ2-5): ETGVTQSPTHLIKTRGQQVTLRCSSQSGHNTVSWYQQALGQGPQFIFQYYREEENGRGNFPPRFSGLQFPNYSSELNVNALELDDSALYLCASSGGTGGRETQYFGPGTRLLVL.

The chain employs TRBV2 and TRBJ2-1, with 11 nucleotides matching TRBD2. The germline gives CDR1 SNHLY, CDR2 FYNNEI. This CDR3 has 16 residues. The J segment lost 4 bases and the V segment lost 7 bases, leaving 9 bases of the junction unmatched. The CDR3 spells CASTFLAGGSYNEQFF. CDR3 DNA: TGTGCCAGCACCTTTCTAGCGGGAGGTTCGTACAATGAGCAGTTCTTC.

The sample holds many counts of this clonotype. V gene TRBV12-3 or TRBV12-4 combines with J gene TRBJ1-5; tentative D call: TRBD1 (5 bases). The CDR3 has 19 residues. Between the trimmed V and J ends, which lost 1 base and 1 base, there was a span of 20 bases. The CDR3 here is CASSLGGRATIGSNQPQHF. CDR3 DNA sequence: TGTGCCAGCAGTTTAGGGGGCAGGGCAACGATTGGGAGCAATCAGCCCCAGCATTTT.

This clonotype appeared many times. This chain joins TRBV7-2 and TRBJ2-7; the match to TRBD1 covers 8 bases. The CDR3 length is 15 residues. The V gene end was trimmed by 7 bases and the J gene end by 0 bases; junction bases not matched to a gene: 8. The germline V gene encodes CDR1 SGHTA and CDR2 FQGNSA. The CDR3 sequence is CASMPGQVPSYEQYF. CDR3 coding DNA: TGTGCCAGCATGCCGGGACAGGTCCCCTCCTACGAGCAGTACTTC.

This clonotype has a count of ten or more. The J gene is TRBJ1-6, the V gene TRBV12-3 or TRBV12-4; 9 bases fit TRBD1. The V and J ends lost 6 bases and 7 bases, in that order; junction bases with no gene match: 7. The CDR3 has 15 amino acids. CDR3 nucleotides: TGTGCCAGCAGCAGGGACAGGGCCAGAAATTCACCCCTCCACTTT. It encodes CASSRDRARNSPLHF.

This chain uses TRBV4-2 with TRBJ2-5; 7 bases agree with TRBD1. After removal of 0 bases from V and 5 bases from J, the junction contained 9 bases not matched to a gene. Germline-derived CDR1 and CDR2 are LGHNA and YNFKEQ. This CDR3 spans 16 amino acids. CDR3 loop: CASSQEGGSLWETQYF. The CDR3 bases are TGTGCCAGCAGCCAAGAAGGGGGCTCACTATGGGAGACCCAGTACTTC.

As regards this clonotype: This clone may be a read error of a much larger clone one base away. The CDR3 here is CTSSQALTGNQPQHF. For the CDR3, the DNA is TGCACCAGCAGCCAAGCCCTTACGGGCAATCAGCCCCAGCATTTT. The V and J genes are TRBV4-1 and TRBJ1-5, with D unclear. The CDR3 totals 15 residues. The germline V gene encodes CDR1 MGHRA and CDR2 YSYEKL.

The chain carries TRBV29-1 and TRBJ1-4, with TRBD1 identical over 8 bases. Germline lookup yields CDR1 SQVTM and CDR2 ANQGSEA. V lost 2 bases, J lost 7 bases, and 9 bases stayed unmatched. CDR3 length: 15 residues. This chain's CDR3 is CSVEIPQGAGEKLFF. The CDR3 DNA is TGCAGCGTTGAAATCCCCCAGGGGGCTGGTGAAAAACTGTTTTTT.

J is TRBJ2-1 and V is TRBV11-2; 9 bases map to TRBD2. The V segment lost 2 bases and the J segment 6 bases; nucleotides outside the gene matches: 5. This CDR3 is built from 15 residues. Germline values: CDR1 SGHAT, CDR2 FQNNGV. The CDR3 coding sequence is TGTGCCAGCAGCTTATGGCTAGCGGGAACCAATGAGCAGTTCTTC. The encoded protein is CASSLWLAGTNEQFF.

The chain combines TRBV6-1 with TRBJ2-1, with 10 bases fitting TRBD1. CDR3 length equals 16 residues. Germline V gives CDR1 MNHNS, CDR2 SASEGT. V shed 5 bases, J shed 2 bases, and the junction held 6 bases outside the gene matches. The CDR3 spells CASSSTGTGAYNEQFF. DNA for the CDR3: TGTGCCAGCAGTTCAACCGGGACAGGGGCCTACAATGAGCAGTTCTTC.

This rearrangement joins TRBV6-2 or TRBV6-3 to TRBJ2-2, with 9 bases lining up with TRBD1. Germline V gene lookup returns CDR1 MNHEY and CDR2 SVGEGT. The V gene end was trimmed by 6 bases and the J gene end by 1 base; junction bases not matched to a gene: 3. The CDR3 spans 15 residues. The CDR3 coding sequence is TGTGCCAGCAGGACGGGACAGGGGAACACCGGGGAGCTGTTTTTT. Its protein is CASRTGQGNTGELFF.

This clonotype was seen at least ten times. CDR3 in DNA: TGTGCCAGCTCCTCTGACAGGGACCATCAGCCCCAGCATTTT. It specifies CASSSDRDHQPQHF. V is TRBV28 and J is TRBJ1-5; 7 positions agree with TRBD1. Losses at the gene ends were 8 bases for V and 5 bases for J; bases not matched to a gene: 9. Germline-derived CDR1 and CDR2 are MDHEN and SYDVKM. The CDR3 runs 14 residues.

In this sample, this clonotype turned up many times. This chain joins TRBV7-8 and TRBJ2-1, with D unresolved. Trimming took off 2 bases at V and 4 bases at J, with 9 bases between the two ends. CDR3 size: 14 residues. Germline CDR1 reads SGHVS; CDR2 reads FQNEAQ. The CDR3 DNA follows: TGTGCCAGCAGCTTACGCGGACCATACAATGAGCAGTTCTTC. Its translation is CASSLRGPYNEQFF.

This clonotype was seen many times. The rearrangement joins TRBV12-3 or TRBV12-4 to TRBJ1-6; 8 positions match TRBD1. CDR3 length: 13 residues. J gave up 8 bases and V 8 bases, and 5 bases lay outside the gene matches. The DNA for the CDR3 is TGTGCCAGCGGAGGACAGGGTGATTCACCCCTCCACTTT. It is translated as CASGGQGDSPLHF.